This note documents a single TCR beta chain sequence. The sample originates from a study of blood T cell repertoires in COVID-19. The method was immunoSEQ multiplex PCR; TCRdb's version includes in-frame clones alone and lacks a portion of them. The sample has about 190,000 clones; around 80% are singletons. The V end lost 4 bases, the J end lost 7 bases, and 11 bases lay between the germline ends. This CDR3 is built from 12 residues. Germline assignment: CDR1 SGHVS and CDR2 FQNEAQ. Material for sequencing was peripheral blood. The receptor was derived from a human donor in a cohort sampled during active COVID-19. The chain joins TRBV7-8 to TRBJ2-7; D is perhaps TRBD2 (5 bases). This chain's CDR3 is CASSYDGGEQYV. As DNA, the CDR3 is TGTGCCAGCAGCTATGACGGCGGGGAGCAGTACGTC.